Described below is a single TCR beta chain sequence and its context. Its specificity is unknown. This sample stems from a study of graft-versus-host responses after intestinal transplantation. Study-wide findings and caveats: Circulating GvH clone levels at their peak were associated with HvG declines (early post-transplant). Present in recipient marrow, GvH clones included some that appeared first in ileum or blood.

The CDR3 sequence is 14 residues long. V was clipped by 4 bases and J by 8 bases, with 18 bases between them. Germline V gene lookup returns CDR1 SGHRS and CDR2 YFSETQ. The protocol was immunoSEQ multiplex PCR, while the TCRdb copy is restricted to in-frame clones and leaves out a portion. The repertoire includes over 120,000 clones, 92% of them detected once, and around 0.19% sits in the top ten. This clonotype was obtained from a human donor who received an intestinal transplant. This material consisted of unstimulated CD4+ T cells sorted from spleen or lymph node cells, taken before intestinal transplant. V is TRBV5-1 and J is TRBJ1-2; D is possibly TRBD1 (6 bases). CDR3 DNA sequence: TGCGCCAGCAGCCCGGTCGGGGAGGGGGAAGGCTACACCTTC. Protein product: CASSPVGEGEGYTF. The entire variable domain, with the rest obtained from reference TRBV5-1 and TRBJ1-2, is as follows: KAGVTQTPRYLIKTRGQQVTLSCSPISGHRSVSWYQQTPGQGLQFLFEYFSETQRNKGNFPGRFSGRQFSNSRSEMNVSTLELGDSALYLCASSPVGEGEGYTFGSGTRLTVV.